Described below is a single T cell receptor beta chain sequence and its context. The antigen remains undetermined. The data stem from a study of cytomegalovirus exposure and HLA in healthy donors. Notes on the study in general: Cytomegalovirus association was listed for 164 TCR beta chains. In a later analysis, a missense DCLRE1C variant was linked to TCR beta V- and J-gene trimming.

Primers included in the PCR were 60 Vbeta and 13 Jbeta primers. TCRdb's table, derived via immunoSEQ multiplex PCR, lists solely in-frame clones and lacks some. In the table there are around 150,000 clones, roughly four fifths of which are singletons. Germline lookup yields CDR1 MNHEY and CDR2 SMNVEV (reference sequence). This CDR3 region has 14 residues. The V and J ends lost 6 bases and 4 bases, in that order; junction bases with no gene match: 9. What was sequenced was PBMCs. This receptor was identified in a man aged 55 to 70 in good health and CMV-seronegative. The chain is built from TRBV27 and TRBJ2-7; 7 nucleotides match TRBD2. The CDR3 here is CASRPLGGVYEQYF. In DNA form, the CDR3 reads TGTGCCAGCAGGCCGCTGGGGGGGGTTTACGAGCAGTACTTC.